Here is one T cell receptor beta chain with its context. Its specificity is not known. These data come from a study of cytomegalovirus exposure and HLA in healthy donors. Whole-study context: T cells numbering around 190 million yielded around 120 million unique TCR beta sequences in an earlier analysis. Study observations and caveats: Researchers counted some 150 TCR beta chains as cytomegalovirus-associated. Certain sequence variants were highly shared and formed a cluster, and this cluster was likely a sequencing artifact. In a later analysis, parvovirus B19, influenza, CMV and Epstein-Barr virus appeared linked to several top co-occurrence clusters.

PCR involved 60 Vbeta and 13 Jbeta primers. Here immunoSEQ multiplex PCR was the method, and the copy in TCRdb shows in-frame clones only, minus some. This sample carries some 99,000 clones, roughly 80% of them seen once, and the ten largest clones take about 2%. The germline V gene has CDR1 LNHDA and CDR2 SQIVND (reference sequence). This CDR3 contains 14 residues. Trimming took 3 bases from V and 9 from J, leaving 16 bases between them. Material for sequencing was PBMCs. This sequence joins TRBV19 and TRBJ2-3; the D gene is possibly TRBD2 (6 bases). The TCR originated in a man aged 40-49 years in good health and CMV-seronegative. CDR3 sequence reads: CASSMGTPLPTQYF. The DNA of the CDR3 is TGTGCCAGTAGTATGGGGACTCCTCTTCCCACGCAGTATTTT. Variable domain in full (rest from reference TRBV19 and TRBJ2-3): DGGITQSPKYLFRKEGQNVTLSCEQNLNHDAMYWYRQDPGQGLRLIYYSQIVNDFQKGDIAEGYSVSREKKESFPLTVTSAQKNPTAFYLCASSMGTPLPTQYFGPGTRLTVL.